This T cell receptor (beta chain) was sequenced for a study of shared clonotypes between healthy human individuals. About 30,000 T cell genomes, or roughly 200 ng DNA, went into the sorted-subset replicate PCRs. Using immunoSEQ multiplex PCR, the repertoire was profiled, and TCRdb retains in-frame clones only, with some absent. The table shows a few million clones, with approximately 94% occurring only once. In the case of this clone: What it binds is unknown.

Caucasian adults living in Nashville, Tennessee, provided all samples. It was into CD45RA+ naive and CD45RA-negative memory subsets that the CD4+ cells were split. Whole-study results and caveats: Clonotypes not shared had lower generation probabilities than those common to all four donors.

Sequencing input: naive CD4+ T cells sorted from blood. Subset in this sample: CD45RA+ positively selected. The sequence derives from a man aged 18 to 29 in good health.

CDR3 region: CASSQLTNTEAFF. The CDR3, as DNA: TGTGCCAGCAGCCAACTAACGAACACTGAAGCTTTCTTT. This chain joins TRBV7-3 and TRBJ1-1, with no clear D. The CDR3 has 13 residues. Germline CDR1 SGHTA, CDR2 FQGTGA. Trimming cost V 5 bases and J 1 base, with 8 bases left between them.